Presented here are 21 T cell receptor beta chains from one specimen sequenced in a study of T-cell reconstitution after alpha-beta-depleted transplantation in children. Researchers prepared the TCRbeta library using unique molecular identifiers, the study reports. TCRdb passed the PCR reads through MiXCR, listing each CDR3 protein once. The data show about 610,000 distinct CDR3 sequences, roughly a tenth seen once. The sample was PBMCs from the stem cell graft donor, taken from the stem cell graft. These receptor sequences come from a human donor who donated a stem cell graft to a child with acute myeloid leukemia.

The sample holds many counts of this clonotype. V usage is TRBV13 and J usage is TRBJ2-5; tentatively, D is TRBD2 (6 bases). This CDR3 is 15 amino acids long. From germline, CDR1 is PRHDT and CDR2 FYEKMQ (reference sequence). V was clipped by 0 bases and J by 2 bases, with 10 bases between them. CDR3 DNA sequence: TGTGCCAGCAGCTTAGGGCGGGGCCCTCAAGAGACCCAGTACTTC. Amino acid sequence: CASSLGRGPQETQYF. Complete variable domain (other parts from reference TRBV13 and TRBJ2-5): AAGVIQSPRHLIKEKRETATLKCYPIPRHDTVYWYQQGPGQDPQFLISFYEKMQSDKGSIPDRFSAQQFSDYHSELNMSSLELGDSALYFCASSLGRGPQETQYFGPGTRLLVL.

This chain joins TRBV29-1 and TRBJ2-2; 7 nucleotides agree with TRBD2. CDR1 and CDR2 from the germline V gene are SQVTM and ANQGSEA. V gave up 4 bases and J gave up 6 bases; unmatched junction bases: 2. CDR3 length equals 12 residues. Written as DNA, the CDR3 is TGCAGCGTTGGGGAGGGTTCCGGGGAGCTGTTTTTT. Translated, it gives CSVGEGSGELFF.

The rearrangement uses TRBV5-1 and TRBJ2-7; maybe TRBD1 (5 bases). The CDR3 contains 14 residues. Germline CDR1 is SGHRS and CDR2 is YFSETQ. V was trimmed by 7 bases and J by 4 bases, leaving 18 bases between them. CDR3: CASGSRQLCYEQYF. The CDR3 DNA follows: TGCGCCAGCGGCTCCAGACAGCTCTGTTACGAGCAGTACTTC.

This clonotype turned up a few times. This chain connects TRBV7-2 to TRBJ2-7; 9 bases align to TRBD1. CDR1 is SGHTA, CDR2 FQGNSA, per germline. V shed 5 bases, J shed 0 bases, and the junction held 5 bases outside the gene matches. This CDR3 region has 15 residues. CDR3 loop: CASSARDRVSYEQYF. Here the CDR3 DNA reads TGTGCCAGCAGCGCCCGGGACAGGGTCTCCTACGAGCAGTACTTC.

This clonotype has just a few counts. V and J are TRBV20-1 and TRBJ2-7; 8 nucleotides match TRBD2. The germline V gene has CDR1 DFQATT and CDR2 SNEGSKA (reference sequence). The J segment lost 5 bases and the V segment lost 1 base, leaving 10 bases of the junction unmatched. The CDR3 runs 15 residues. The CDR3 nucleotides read TGCAGTGCTAGAGTATTAGCGGGACTCCTCAACGAGCAGTACTTC. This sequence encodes CSARVLAGLLNEQYF.

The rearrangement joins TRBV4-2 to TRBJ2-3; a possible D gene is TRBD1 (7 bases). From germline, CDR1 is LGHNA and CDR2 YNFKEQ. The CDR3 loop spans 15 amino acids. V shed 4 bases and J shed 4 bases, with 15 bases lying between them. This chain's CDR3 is CASSPGGRCSDTQYF. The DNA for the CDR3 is TGTGCCAGCAGCCCAGGGGGGCGATGCTCAGATACGCAGTATTTT.

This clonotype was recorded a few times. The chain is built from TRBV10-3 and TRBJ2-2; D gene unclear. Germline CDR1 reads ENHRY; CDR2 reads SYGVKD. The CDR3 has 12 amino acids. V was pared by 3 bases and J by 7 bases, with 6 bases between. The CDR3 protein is CAISDGGGELFF. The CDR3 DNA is TGTGCCATCAGTGACGGTGGCGGGGAGCTGTTTTTT.

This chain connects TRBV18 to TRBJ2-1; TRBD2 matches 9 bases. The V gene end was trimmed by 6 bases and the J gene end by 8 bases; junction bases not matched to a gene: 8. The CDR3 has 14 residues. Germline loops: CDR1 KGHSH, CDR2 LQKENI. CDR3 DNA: TGTGCCAGCTCCTTGCTAGCGGGAATCGATGAGCAGTTCTTC. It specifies CASSLLAGIDEQFF.

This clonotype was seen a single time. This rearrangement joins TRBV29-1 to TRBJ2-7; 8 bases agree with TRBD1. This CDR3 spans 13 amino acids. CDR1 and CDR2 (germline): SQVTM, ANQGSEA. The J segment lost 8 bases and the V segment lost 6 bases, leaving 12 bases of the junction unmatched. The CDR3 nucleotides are TGCAGCGTCCGGACAGGGATAGTGCACAAGCAGTACTTC. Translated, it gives CSVRTGIVHKQYF.

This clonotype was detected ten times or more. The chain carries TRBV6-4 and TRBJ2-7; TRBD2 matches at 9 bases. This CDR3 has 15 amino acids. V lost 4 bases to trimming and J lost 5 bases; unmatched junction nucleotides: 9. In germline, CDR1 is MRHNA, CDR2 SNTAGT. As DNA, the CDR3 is TGTGCCAGCAGTGCATTAGCGGGAGTTGGGAACGAGCAGTACTTC. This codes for CASSALAGVGNEQYF.

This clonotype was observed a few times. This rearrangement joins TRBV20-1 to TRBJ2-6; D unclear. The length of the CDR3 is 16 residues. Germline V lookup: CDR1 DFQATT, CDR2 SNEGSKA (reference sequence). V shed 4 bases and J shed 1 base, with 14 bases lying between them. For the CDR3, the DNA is TGCAGTGCTACAGGAGTGGGATCTTCTGGGGCCAACGTCCTGACTTTC. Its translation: CSATGVGSSGANVLTF.

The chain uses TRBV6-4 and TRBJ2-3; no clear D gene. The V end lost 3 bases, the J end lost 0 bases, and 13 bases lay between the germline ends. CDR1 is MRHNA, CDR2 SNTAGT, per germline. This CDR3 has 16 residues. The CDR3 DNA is TGTGCCAGCAGTGAGACTGGTATGCCTAGCACAGATACGCAGTATTTT. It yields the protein CASSETGMPSTDTQYF.

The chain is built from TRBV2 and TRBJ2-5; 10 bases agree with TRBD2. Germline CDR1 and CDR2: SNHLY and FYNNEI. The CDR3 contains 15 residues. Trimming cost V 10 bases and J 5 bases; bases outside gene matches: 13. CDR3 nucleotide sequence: TGTGCCATCGGGAGGGCTAGCGGGAGTTGGGAGACCCAGTACTTC. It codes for CAIGRASGSWETQYF.

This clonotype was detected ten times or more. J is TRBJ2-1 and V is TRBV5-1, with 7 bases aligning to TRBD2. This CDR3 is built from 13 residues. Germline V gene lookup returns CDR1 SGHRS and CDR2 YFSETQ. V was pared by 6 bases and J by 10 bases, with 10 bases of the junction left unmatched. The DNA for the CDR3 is TGCGCCAGCACCGTGTCCTTGGGGGGGGAGCAGTTCTTC. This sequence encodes CASTVSLGGEQFF.

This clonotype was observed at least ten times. The CDR3 here is CASSFGSGRSTDTQYF. The CDR3 DNA reads TGTGCCAGCAGCTTTGGGAGCGGGAGGAGCACAGATACGCAGTATTTT. This rearrangement joins TRBV7-9 to TRBJ2-3; the match to TRBD2 covers 9 bases. CDR3 length: 16 amino acids. J lost 0 bases, V lost 3 bases, and 4 bases had no gene match. Germline lookup yields CDR1 SEHNR and CDR2 FQNEAQ (reference sequence).

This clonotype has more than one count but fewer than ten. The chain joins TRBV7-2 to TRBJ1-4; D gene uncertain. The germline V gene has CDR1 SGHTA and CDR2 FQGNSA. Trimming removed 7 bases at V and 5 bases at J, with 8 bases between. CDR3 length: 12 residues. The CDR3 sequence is CASTFGNEKLFF. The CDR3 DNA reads TGTGCCAGCACCTTTGGCAATGAAAAACTGTTTTTT.

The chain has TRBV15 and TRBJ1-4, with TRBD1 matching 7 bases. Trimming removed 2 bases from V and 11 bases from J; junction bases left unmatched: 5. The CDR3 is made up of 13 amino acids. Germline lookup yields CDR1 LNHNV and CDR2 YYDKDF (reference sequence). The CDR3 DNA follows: TGTGCCACCAGCAGACCTAAGACAGGGAAACTGTTTTTT. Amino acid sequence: CATSRPKTGKLFF.

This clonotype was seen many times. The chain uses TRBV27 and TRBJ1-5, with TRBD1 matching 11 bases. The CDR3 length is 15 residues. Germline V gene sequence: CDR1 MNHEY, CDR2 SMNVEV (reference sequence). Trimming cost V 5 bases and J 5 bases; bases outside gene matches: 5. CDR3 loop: CASSIGTGGDQPQHF. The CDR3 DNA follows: TGTGCCAGCAGTATAGGGACAGGGGGTGATCAGCCCCAGCATTTT.

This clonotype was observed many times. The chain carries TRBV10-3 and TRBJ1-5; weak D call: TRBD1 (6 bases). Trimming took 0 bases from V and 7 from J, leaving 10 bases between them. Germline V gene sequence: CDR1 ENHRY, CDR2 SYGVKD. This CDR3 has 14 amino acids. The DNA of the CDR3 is TGTGCCATCAGTGAGTCAGGGGGAGAACAGCCCCAGCATTTT. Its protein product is CAISESGGEQPQHF.

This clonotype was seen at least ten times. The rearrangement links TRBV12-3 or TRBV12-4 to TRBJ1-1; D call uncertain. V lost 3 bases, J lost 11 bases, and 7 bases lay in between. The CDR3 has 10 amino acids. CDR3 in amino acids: CASSLSWAFF. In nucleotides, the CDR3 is TGTGCCAGCAGTTTGAGTTGGGCTTTCTTT.

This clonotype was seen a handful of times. The CDR3: CASSQTPRGNTEAFF. The CDR3 DNA follows: TGTGCCAGCAGCCAAACACCCAGGGGGAACACTGAAGCTTTCTTT. V and J are TRBV3-1 and TRBJ1-1; the D gene is possibly TRBD1 (6 bases). The CDR3 extends over 15 amino acids. The germline V gene has CDR1 LGHDT and CDR2 YNNKEL (reference sequence). Trimming removed 2 bases from V and 1 base from J, with 11 bases in between.